This T cell receptor (beta chain) was recorded in a study of blood T cell repertoires in COVID-19. Background on the study: The cDNA or gDNA used as material had been derived from T cells, B-cell-depleted T cells, or PBMCs.

Original handling: By means of reference gene primer amplification, nucleated cell counts were estimated. Repertoires were generated with immunoSEQ multiplex PCR, while TCRdb's copy carries only in-frame clones and drops some. The D gene and trimming were derived from the DNA, and the V and J assignments and clone size from that table. The sample shows about 320,000 clones, roughly 87% of them seen only once. This clone was seen only once. This CDR3 has 16 amino acids. Per germline, CDR1 SGHVS and CDR2 FQNEAQ. Unmatched junction bases numbered 4, after V lost 1 base and J lost 4 bases. Recovered Cohort 3 donors showed two negative PCRs, clearance, or symptom resolution.

This clonotype was obtained from a woman between 18 and 30 years old who had recovered from COVID-19. Sequencing was done on a sample of PBMCs or T cells enriched from blood (not recorded which). The chain carries TRBV7-8 and TRBJ2-7, with 13 positions matching TRBD2. Written as DNA, the CDR3 is TGTGCCAGCAGCTTAGACTGGACTAGCGGGGGTTACGAGCAGTACTTC. It translates to CASSLDWTSGGYEQYF.